The 11 T cell receptor beta chains below come from one sample, sequenced in a study of blood T cell repertoires in COVID-19. The method was immunoSEQ multiplex PCR; TCRdb's version includes in-frame clones alone and lacks a portion of them. There are more than 9,000 clones in the sample; around 82% occur only once, and around 4% lies in the top ten. The sequenced material came from peripheral blood. The receptors stem from a woman aged 55-75 years with acute or convalescent COVID-19.

This sequence joins TRBV15 and TRBJ2-4; TRBD2 matches 7 bases. The CDR3 spans 13 residues. Germline values: CDR1 LNHNV, CDR2 YYDKDF (reference sequence). V was pared by 0 bases and J by 9 bases, with 2 bases of the junction left unmatched. The DNA for the CDR3 is TGTGCCACCAGCAGAGATAGGGAGGGCATTCAGTACTTC. It specifies CATSRDREGIQYF.

The chain is built from TRBV4-2 and TRBJ2-6, with D hard to call. V was shortened by 4 bases and J by 1 base, with 8 bases between the two germline ends. The CDR3 is 15 residues long. Germline CDR1 and CDR2: LGHNA and YNFKEQ. CDR3 sequence reads: CASSLPGSGANVLTF. The CDR3 DNA sequence: TGTGCCAGCAGCCTCCCGGGTTCTGGGGCCAACGTCCTGACTTTC.

The CDR3 region is CASSKNGDIFSYEQYF. Here the CDR3 DNA reads TGCGCCAGCAGCAAAAATGGGGACATCTTCTCCTACGAGCAGTACTTC. The chain has TRBV5-1 and TRBJ2-7; tentative D call: TRBD1 (6 bases). Germline CDR1 is SGHRS and CDR2 is YFSETQ. The CDR3 is 16 amino acids. Trimming removed 4 bases at V and 0 bases at J, with 17 bases between. Variable domain in full (rest from reference TRBV5-1 and TRBJ2-7): KAGVTQTPRYLIKTRGQQVTLSCSPISGHRSVSWYQQTPGQGLQFLFEYFSETQRNKGNFPGRFSGRQFSNSRSEMNVSTLELGDSALYLCASSKNGDIFSYEQYFGPGTRLTVT.

V gene TRBV2 combines with J gene TRBJ2-2, with D maybe TRBD2 (6 bases). Trimming shortened V by 6 bases and J by 3 bases, and 8 bases separated the two germline ends. Germline V gives CDR1 SNHLY, CDR2 FYNNEI. The CDR3 length is 13 residues. CDR3 amino acids: CASRGGDTGELFF. CDR3 nucleotides: TGTGCCAGCAGGGGCGGGGACACCGGGGAGCTGTTTTTT.

This sequence joins TRBV2 and TRBJ2-3; D is possibly TRBD2 (5 bases). Trimming took 5 bases from V and 6 from J, leaving 9 bases between them. Germline loops: CDR1 SNHLY, CDR2 FYNNEI. This CDR3 has 12 amino acids. CDR3 residues: CASSIGLDTQYF. The CDR3 DNA reads as TGTGCCAGCAGTATCGGACTGGATACGCAGTATTTT.

V usage is TRBV4-1 and J usage is TRBJ2-2; no clear D gene. Trimming took off 4 bases at V and 0 bases at J, with 9 bases between the two ends. Germline V CDR1 and CDR2: MGHRA, YSYEKL. The CDR3 loop spans 15 amino acids. The CDR3 nucleotides read TGCGCCAGCAGCCGGAGTCTCGCGAACACCGGGGAGCTGTTTTTT. Translated, it gives CASSRSLANTGELFF.

This clone showed up just a few times. CDR3 bases: TGTGCCAGCAGCTTAGTTGGCCAGGGAGGTGGCGAGCAGTACTTC. Protein product: CASSLVGQGGGEQYF. The chain couples TRBV7-8 to TRBJ2-7; a possible D gene is TRBD2 (6 bases). Trimming cost V 1 base and J 6 bases, with 16 bases left between them. Germline CDR1 and CDR2: SGHVS and FQNEAQ. The CDR3 has 15 amino acids.

The chain uses TRBV5-1 and TRBJ2-1; tentative D call: TRBD2 (7 bases). CDR3 length equals 14 residues. Trimming pared 1 base from V and 9 bases from J, leaving 14 bases between. CDR1 and CDR2 (germline): SGHRS, YFSETQ. The DNA of the CDR3 is TGCGCCAGCAGCTTGTTCACGGGGGGCCGTGAGCAGTTCTTC. Amino acid sequence: CASSLFTGGREQFF. The variable domain in full, with the rest retrieved from reference TRBV5-1 and TRBJ2-1, is KAGVTQTPRYLIKTRGQQVTLSCSPISGHRSVSWYQQTPGQGLQFLFEYFSETQRNKGNFPGRFSGRQFSNSRSEMNVSTLELGDSALYLCASSLFTGGREQFFGPGTRLTVL.

This chain links TRBV27 with TRBJ2-1; D is possibly TRBD2 (6 bases). V was clipped by 2 bases and J by 7 bases, with 6 bases between them. The CDR3 sequence is 12 residues long. CDR1 is MNHEY, CDR2 SMNVEV, per germline (reference sequence). Here the CDR3 reads CASSLRGNEQFF. The CDR3 DNA reads as TGTGCCAGCAGTTTACGGGGGAATGAGCAGTTCTTC.

This clone was counted between two and nine times. The J gene is TRBJ2-2, the V gene TRBV4-1, with a tentative D call TRBD2 (7 bases). Germline CDR1 reads MGHRA; CDR2 reads YSYEKL. This CDR3 is built from 16 residues. Trimming cost V 1 base and J 5 bases, with 14 bases left between them. The DNA for the CDR3 is TGCGCCAGCAGCCAAGGGGGGGCAGCGGGGACCGGGGAGCTGTTTTTT. It specifies CASSQGGAAGTGELFF.

The V gene is TRBV28, the J gene TRBJ1-4, with 10 bases that match TRBD1. The germline CDR1 and CDR2 sequences are MDHEN and SYDVKM. The CDR3 runs to 15 residues. V shed 5 bases, J shed 6 bases, and the junction held 6 bases outside the gene matches. The CDR3 DNA reads TGTGCCAGCAGTCTCCCCGGGACAGGGGATGAAAAACTGTTTTTT. Translation: CASSLPGTGDEKLFF.